A single sample gave rise to the 16 T cell receptor beta chains below, sequenced in a study of T cell responses to AZD1222 COVID-19 vaccine. Only in-frame clones appear in the TCRdb table, and some are missing; sequencing was by immunoSEQ multiplex PCR. The sample has roughly 140,000 clones, about 93% seen once. The sample consisted of peripheral blood, taken on day 0 of AZD1222 vaccination. Receptors were obtained from an adult in good health.

This chain links TRBV5-4 with TRBJ1-3; 10 bases are shared with TRBD1. V lost 2 bases, J lost 0 bases, and 14 bases stayed unmatched. The CDR3 is 20 residues long. Germline loops: CDR1 SGHNT, CDR2 YYREEE (reference sequence). CDR3 coding DNA: TGTGCCAGCAGCTTTTCTGACCGGGACAGGGGCGAATTCTCTGGAAACACCATATATTTT. Its translation: CASSFSDRDRGEFSGNTIYF.

This clone was observed a handful of times. This sequence joins TRBV7-6 and TRBJ2-1; 7 nucleotides line up with TRBD1. Trimming took 3 bases from V and 2 from J; bases not matched to a gene: 7. In germline, CDR1 is SGHVS, CDR2 FNYEAQ. The CDR3 runs to 16 residues. The CDR3 sequence: CASSFITGDTYNEQFF. The DNA of the CDR3 is TGTGCCAGCAGCTTTATAACAGGGGACACCTACAATGAGCAGTTCTTC.

The rearrangement joins TRBV28 to TRBJ2-5; 13 nucleotides line up with TRBD2. CDR1 and CDR2 (germline): MDHEN, SYDVKM. Unmatched junction bases numbered 5, after V lost 3 bases and J lost 4 bases. The CDR3 loop spans 16 amino acids. The CDR3 coding sequence is TGTGCCAGCAGTTTGGGACTAGCGGGAATGGGAGAGACCCAGTACTTC. Translation: CASSLGLAGMGETQYF.

This clone was counted a single time. The chain uses TRBV5-1 and TRBJ2-2; D is undetermined. The ends were cut back, 0 bases at V and 0 bases at J, with 12 bases in the middle. The CDR3 extends over 17 amino acids. The V gene's germline CDR1 is SGHRS and CDR2 YFSETQ. CDR3 coding DNA: TGCGCCAGCAGCTTGGAGGGAAGGGTTACGAACACCGGGGAGCTGTTTTTT. As protein: CASSLEGRVTNTGELFF.

This clone occurred once. The CDR3 loop is CASSMLAGDNEQFF. The CDR3 nucleotides read TGTGCCAGTAGTATGCTAGCGGGAGACAATGAGCAGTTCTTC. This rearrangement joins TRBV19 to TRBJ2-1; 10 bases agree with TRBD2. With V trimmed by 3 bases and J by 5 bases, 1 base remained unmatched. This CDR3 region has 14 residues. CDR1 and CDR2 (germline): LNHDA, SQIVND (reference sequence).

This sequence joins TRBV4-3 and TRBJ2-6; D gene ambiguous. CDR1 is LGHNA and CDR2 is YSLEER in the germline V gene. V was cut by 1 base and J by 5 bases, with 12 bases left in between. The length of the CDR3 is 16 residues. The CDR3 DNA follows: TGCGCCAGCAGCCAAGTGCCCAGCGCGTGGGCCAACGTCCTGACTTTC. Protein: CASSQVPSAWANVLTF.

J is TRBJ1-4 and V is TRBV7-6, with TRBD1 matching 7 bases. The CDR3 is 16 amino acids. Looked up from germline, CDR1 is SGHVS and CDR2 is FNYEAQ. Germline trimming cut 0 bases from V and 5 bases from J; bases unmatched to any gene: 6. CDR3: CASSLAAGTANEKLFF. The CDR3 DNA is TGTGCCAGCAGCTTAGCTGCAGGGACAGCGAATGAAAAACTGTTTTTT. The variable domain in full, completed from reference TRBV7-6 and TRBJ1-4, reads GAGVSQSPRYKVTKRGQDVALRCDPISGHVSLYWYRQALGQGPEFLTYFNYEAQQDKSGLPNDRFSAERPEGSISTLTIQRTEQRDSAMYRCASSLAAGTANEKLFFGSGTQLSVL.

The V call is TRBV28, the J call TRBJ2-1; possibly TRBD1 or TRBD2 for D (5 bases each). From germline, CDR1 is MDHEN and CDR2 SYDVKM. V dropped 6 bases and J dropped 3 bases, with 21 bases sitting between them. The CDR3 contains 17 residues. Here the CDR3 DNA reads TGTGCCAGCAGCCCGAACACGGTATCGGGACGCTACAATGAGCAGTTCTTC. Amino acids: CASSPNTVSGRYNEQFF.

The chain combines TRBV30 with TRBJ1-2; D uncertain. CDR3 length: 12 residues. The V gene's germline CDR1 is GTSNPN and CDR2 SVGIG (reference sequence). The V and J ends lost 5 bases and 3 bases respectively, with 10 bases between them. CDR3 bases: TGTGCCTGGGAATTACAGCACTATGGCTACACCTTC. This encodes CAWELQHYGYTF.

In DNA form, the CDR3 reads TGTGCCAGCAGTGGGGACCTCACAGATACGCAGTATTTT. Amino acid sequence: CASSGDLTDTQYF. The V and J genes are TRBV25-1 and TRBJ2-3, with D tentatively TRBD1 or TRBD2 (5 bases each). Germline V gene sequence: CDR1 MGHDK, CDR2 SYGVNS. The CDR3 contains 13 residues. Trimming removed 4 bases at V and 2 bases at J, with 7 bases between. Combining the CDR3 with reference TRBV25-1 and TRBJ2-3 gives the whole variable domain EADIYQTPRYLVIGTGKKITLECSQTMGHDKMYWYQQDPGMELHLIHYSYGVNSTEKGDLSSESTVSRIRTEHFPLTLESARPSHTSQYLCASSGDLTDTQYFGPGTRLTVL.

This chain joins TRBV7-9 and TRBJ2-7; D call uncertain. This CDR3 comprises 13 residues. CDR1 is SEHNR, CDR2 FQNEAQ, per germline (reference sequence). V dropped 5 bases and J dropped 3 bases, with 11 bases sitting between them. DNA for the CDR3: TGTGCCAGCAGCCCCTCGATGGGCTACGAGCAGTACTTC. It codes for CASSPSMGYEQYF.

J is TRBJ2-3 and V is TRBV7-3, with a weak D call TRBD2 (6 bases). CDR1 is SGHTA and CDR2 is FQGTGA in the germline V gene. The CDR3 loop spans 16 amino acids. V gave up 3 bases and J gave up 6 bases, with 19 bases separating them. The chain's CDR3 is CASSLGGDLRWDTQYF. Here the CDR3 DNA reads TGTGCCAGCAGCTTGGGCGGGGACCTTAGATGGGATACGCAGTATTTT.

The gene calls are TRBV9 and TRBJ1-6, with D unresolved. The CDR3 is 15 residues long. Trimming removed 0 bases from V and 5 bases from J, with 9 bases in between. CDR1 is SGDLS, CDR2 YYNGEE, per germline. The CDR3 DNA is TGTGCCAGCAGCGTAGCTGCTAGCGATAATTCACCCCTCCACTTT. Its translation is CASSVAASDNSPLHF.

V gene TRBV5-1 combines with J gene TRBJ2-3; no clear D. This CDR3 spans 14 amino acids. Germline loops: CDR1 SGHRS, CDR2 YFSETQ. V gave up 2 bases and J gave up 2 bases, with 9 bases separating them. Written as DNA, the CDR3 is TGCGCCAGCAGCTTTGCCGGGTCCACAGATACGCAGTATTTT. Amino acid sequence: CASSFAGSTDTQYF.

A single count supports this clone. This chain connects TRBV6-5 to TRBJ2-7; 8 bases fit TRBD2. This CDR3 is 12 amino acids long. V lost 5 bases, J lost 12 bases, and 9 bases stayed unmatched. Germline V gene data show CDR1 as MNHEY and CDR2 as SVGAGI. DNA of the CDR3: TGTGCCAGCAGTACCACTAGCGGCCCCGGGTACTTC. This gives the protein CASSTTSGPGYF.

V and J are TRBV20-1 and TRBJ2-7; D is unclear. Trimming cost V 3 bases and J 11 bases, with 14 bases left between them. The germline V gene has CDR1 DFQATT and CDR2 SNEGSKA (reference sequence). This CDR3 contains 11 residues. The CDR3 loop reads CSAREVRGEYF. In DNA form, the CDR3 reads TGCAGTGCTAGGGAAGTACGTGGGGAGTACTTC.